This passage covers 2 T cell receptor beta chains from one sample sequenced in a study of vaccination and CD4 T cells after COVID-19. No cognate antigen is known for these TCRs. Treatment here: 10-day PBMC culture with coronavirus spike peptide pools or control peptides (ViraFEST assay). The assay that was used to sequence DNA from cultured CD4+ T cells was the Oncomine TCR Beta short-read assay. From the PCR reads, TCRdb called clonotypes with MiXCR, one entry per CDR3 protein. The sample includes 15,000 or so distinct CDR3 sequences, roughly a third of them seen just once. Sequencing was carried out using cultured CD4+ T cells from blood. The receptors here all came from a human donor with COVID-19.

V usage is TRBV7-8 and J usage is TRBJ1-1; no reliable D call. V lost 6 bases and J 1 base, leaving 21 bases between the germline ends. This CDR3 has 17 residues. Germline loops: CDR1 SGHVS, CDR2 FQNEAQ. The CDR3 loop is CASSLVALRRANTEAFF. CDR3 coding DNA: TGTGCCAGCAGTCTTGTGGCGCTCAGGAGGGCGAACACTGAAGCTTTCTTT.

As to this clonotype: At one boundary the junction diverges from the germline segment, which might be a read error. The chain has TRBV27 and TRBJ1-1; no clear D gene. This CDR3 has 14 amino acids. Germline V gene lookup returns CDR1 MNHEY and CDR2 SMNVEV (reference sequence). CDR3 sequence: CTSSLGQAYTEAFF. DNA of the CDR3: TGTACCAGCAGTTTAGGGCAGGCCTACACTGAAGCTTTCTTT.